Each of the 7 T cell receptor beta chains below was sequenced from the same sample in a study of human T cells and chemical hapten exposure listed by TCRdb under 2021. The time point label on this specimen signifies: patch test 1, 2 weeks after DPC sensitization. The treatment or condition label for this specimen denotes: therapeutic diphenylcyclopropenone sensitization with weekly scalp DPC. Library generation was performed with RACE. Sequencing relied on a NextSeq 500. TCRdb ran its own pipeline on the public reads, namely fastp trimming at Q25 and MiXCR clone calling, and kept in-frame beta chains. Rows are unified per CDR3 protein, each entry keeping the most common DNA and genes. This sample gives some 91,000 distinct CDR3 sequences in total; around an eighth of them show up just once. Approximately 2% of the sample belongs to the ten largest clones. Specimen: whole blood, collected in connection with sensitization to the hapten diphenylcyclopropenone (DPC). These receptors all stem from a woman in her thirties or forties with alopecia areata. Some clones in this sample may be carry-over from other donors' samples.

This clonotype was seen a handful of times. This rearrangement joins TRBV5-5 to TRBJ2-5; 7 nucleotides align to TRBD2. This CDR3 comprises 15 residues. V lost 3 bases and J lost 1; bases outside the gene matches: 6. Germline V gene data show CDR1 as SGHKS and CDR2 as YYEKEE (reference sequence). CDR3 nucleotides: TGTGCCAGCAGCTCGAGCTCTAGCGGCCAAGAGACCCAGTACTTC. Its protein product is CASSSSSSGQETQYF.

The genes are TRBV7-2 and TRBJ2-3, with 8 bases identical to TRBD1. Germline assignment: CDR1 SGHTA and CDR2 FQGNSA. This CDR3 is built from 17 residues. Trimming removed 5 bases from V and 0 bases from J; junction bases left unmatched: 10. In DNA, the CDR3 is TGTGCCAGCAGCCGACGACTTGGACAGGGAAGCACAGATACGCAGTATTTT. It specifies CASSRRLGQGSTDTQYF.

This clonotype was detected only a few times. The CDR3 DNA follows: TGTGCCAGTAGTATAACGGTGGGAAAGGGCAATCAGCCCCAGCATTTT. Translating gives CASSITVGKGNQPQHF. The chain combines TRBV19 with TRBJ1-5; D not resolved. Germline V gene data show CDR1 as LNHDA and CDR2 as SQIVND (reference sequence). V lost 2 bases and J lost 2, with 13 bases in between. This CDR3 is built from 16 residues.

The V and J genes are TRBV12-3 or TRBV12-4 and TRBJ2-3; the D gene is possibly TRBD1 (5 bases). V was clipped by 1 base and J by 1 base, with 12 bases between them. The CDR3 covers 16 residues. As DNA, the CDR3 is TGTGCCAGCAGTTTAGGGACAAGCCGACGCACAGATACGCAGTATTTT. Translated, it gives CASSLGTSRRTDTQYF.

This clonotype was seen only a few times. The chain uses TRBV18 and TRBJ1-5; 8 bases are shared with TRBD1. The V gene's germline CDR1 is KGHSH and CDR2 LQKENI. The CDR3 length is 15 residues. Trimming removed 3 bases from V and 4 bases from J; junction bases left unmatched: 5. The CDR3 DNA sequence: TGTGCCAGCTCACCCCAGGGGGCGGGAAATCAGCCCCAGCATTTT. As protein: CASSPQGAGNQPQHF.

This chain links TRBV7-6 with TRBJ1-5, with no clear D. Between the trimmed V and J ends, which lost 3 bases and 5 bases, there was a span of 11 bases. The germline gives CDR1 SGHVS, CDR2 FNYEAQ. The CDR3 consists of 14 residues. The CDR3 nucleotides are TGTGCCAGCAGCTTGGACGGAATCCATCAGCCCCAGCATTTT. Its protein product is CASSLDGIHQPQHF. Together with reference TRBV7-6 and TRBJ1-5, the CDR3 gives the full variable domain: GAGVSQSPRYKVTKRGQDVALRCDPISGHVSLYWYRQALGQGPEFLTYFNYEAQQDKSGLPNDRFSAERPEGSISTLTIQRTEQRDSAMYRCASSLDGIHQPQHFGDGTRLSIL.

The rearrangement uses TRBV18 and TRBJ1-2; D is undetermined. Germline assignment: CDR1 KGHSH and CDR2 LQKENI. The V and J ends lost 2 bases and 1 base respectively, with 5 bases between them. This CDR3 is built from 13 residues. The CDR3 DNA sequence: TGTGCCAGCTCACCAGACGTTAACTATGGCTACACCTTC. It encodes CASSPDVNYGYTF.